This T cell receptor beta chain emerged from a study of read filtering for tumor transcriptome and immune sequencing. This CDR3 is 16 amino acids long. Germline loops: CDR1 SEHNR, CDR2 FQNEAQ (reference sequence). Deletions cut 6 bases from V and 9 bases from J, with 24 bases between. From approximately 430 ng of RNA, a library with molecular barcoded alpha/delta and beta/gamma adaptors was made. TCRdb recomputed calls from the reads with MiXCR, one row per CDR3 protein. The data hold 100,000 to 150,000 distinct CDR3 sequences, with under 15% observed a single time. The material sequenced was a population of CD138-negative cells sorted from bone marrow. The chain combines TRBV7-9 with TRBJ2-1; D could derive from TRBD1 or TRBD2 (7 bases each). The TCR was taken from a donor aged 40 or older with multiple myeloma. CDR3 DNA: TGTGCCAGCAGGAGGGGGGGGCAGGGGAGACAGGGTGAGCAGTTCTTC. Its translation: CASRRGGQGRQGEQFF.